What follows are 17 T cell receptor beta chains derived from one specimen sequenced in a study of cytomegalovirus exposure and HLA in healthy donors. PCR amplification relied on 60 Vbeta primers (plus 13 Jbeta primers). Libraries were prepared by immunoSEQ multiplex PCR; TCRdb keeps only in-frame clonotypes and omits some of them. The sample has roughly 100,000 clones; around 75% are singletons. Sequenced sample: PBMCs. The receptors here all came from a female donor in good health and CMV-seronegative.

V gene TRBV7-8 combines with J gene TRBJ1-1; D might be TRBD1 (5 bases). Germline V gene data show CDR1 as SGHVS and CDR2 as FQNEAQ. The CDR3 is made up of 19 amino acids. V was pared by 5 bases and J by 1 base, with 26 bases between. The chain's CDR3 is CASSETGGTPFTSNTEAFF. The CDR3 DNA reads TGTGCCAGCAGCGAAACGGGCGGGACTCCCTTTACCTCGAACACTGAAGCTTTCTTT. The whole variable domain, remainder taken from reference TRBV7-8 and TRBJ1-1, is GAGVSQSPRYKVAKRGQDVALRCDPISGHVSLFWYQQALGQGPEFLTYFQNEAQLDKSGLPSDRFFAERPEGSVSTLKIQRTQQEDSAVYLCASSETGGTPFTSNTEAFFGQGTRLTVV.

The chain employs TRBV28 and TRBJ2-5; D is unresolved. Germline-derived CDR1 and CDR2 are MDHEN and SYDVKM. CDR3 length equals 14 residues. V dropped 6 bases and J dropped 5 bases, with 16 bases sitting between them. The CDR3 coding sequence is TGTGCCAGCAGCCGCATTACTCTCGGGGAGACCCAGTACTTC. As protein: CASSRITLGETQYF.

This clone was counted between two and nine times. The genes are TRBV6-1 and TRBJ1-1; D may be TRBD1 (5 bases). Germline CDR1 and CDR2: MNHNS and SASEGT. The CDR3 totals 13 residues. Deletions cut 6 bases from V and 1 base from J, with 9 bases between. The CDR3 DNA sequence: TGTGCCAGCAGCCTCGACAGGAACACTGAAGCTTTCTTT. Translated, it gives CASSLDRNTEAFF.

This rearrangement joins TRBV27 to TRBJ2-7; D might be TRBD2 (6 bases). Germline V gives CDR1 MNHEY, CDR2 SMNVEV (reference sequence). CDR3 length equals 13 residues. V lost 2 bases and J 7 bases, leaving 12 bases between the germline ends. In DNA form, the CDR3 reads TGTGCCAGCAGTTTACCCGGGACTCGGGAGCAGTACTTC. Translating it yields CASSLPGTREQYF.

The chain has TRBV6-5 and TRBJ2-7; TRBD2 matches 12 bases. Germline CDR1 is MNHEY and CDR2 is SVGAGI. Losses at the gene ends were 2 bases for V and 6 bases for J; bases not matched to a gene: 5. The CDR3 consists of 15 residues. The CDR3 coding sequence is TGTGCCAGCAGTTACGCCCTAGCGGGAGGGTTCGAGCAGTACTTC. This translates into CASSYALAGGFEQYF.

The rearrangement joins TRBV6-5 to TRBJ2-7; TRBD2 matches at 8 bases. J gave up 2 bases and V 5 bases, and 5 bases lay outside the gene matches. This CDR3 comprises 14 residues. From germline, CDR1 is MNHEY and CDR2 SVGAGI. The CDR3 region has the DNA TGTGCCAGCAGTACCCCGGGAGGGGCCTACGAGCAGTACTTC. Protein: CASSTPGGAYEQYF.

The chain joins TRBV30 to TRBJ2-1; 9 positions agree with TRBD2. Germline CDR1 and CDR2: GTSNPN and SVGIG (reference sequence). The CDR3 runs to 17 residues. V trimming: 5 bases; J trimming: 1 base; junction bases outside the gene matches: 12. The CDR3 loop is CAWVRPGTSFSYNEQFF. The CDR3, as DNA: TGTGCCTGGGTGAGACCCGGGACTAGCTTTTCCTACAATGAGCAGTTCTTC.

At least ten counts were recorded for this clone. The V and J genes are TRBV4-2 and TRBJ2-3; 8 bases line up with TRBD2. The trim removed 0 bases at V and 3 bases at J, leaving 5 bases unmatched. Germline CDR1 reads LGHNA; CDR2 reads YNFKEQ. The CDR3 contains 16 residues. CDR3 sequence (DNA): TGTGCCAGCAGCCAAGATAACCCTAGCGGGACAGATACGCAGTATTTT. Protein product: CASSQDNPSGTDTQYF.

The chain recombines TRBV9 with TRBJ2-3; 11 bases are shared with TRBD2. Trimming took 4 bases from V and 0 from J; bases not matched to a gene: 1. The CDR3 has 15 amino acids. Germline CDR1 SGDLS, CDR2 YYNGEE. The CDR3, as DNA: TGTGCCAGCAGCTGGACTAGCGGGAGCACAGATACGCAGTATTTT. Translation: CASSWTSGSTDTQYF. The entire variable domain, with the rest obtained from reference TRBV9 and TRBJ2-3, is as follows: DSGVTQTPKHLITATGQRVTLRCSPRSGDLSVYWYQQSLDQGLQFLIQYYNGEERAKGNILERFSAQQFPDLHSELNLSSLELGDSALYFCASSWTSGSTDTQYFGPGTRLTVL.

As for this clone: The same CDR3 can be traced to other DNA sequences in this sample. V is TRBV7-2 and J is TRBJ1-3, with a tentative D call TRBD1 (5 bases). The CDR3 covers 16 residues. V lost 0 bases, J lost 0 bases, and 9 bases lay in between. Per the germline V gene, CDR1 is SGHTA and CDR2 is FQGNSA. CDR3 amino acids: CASSLAGGSSGNTIYF. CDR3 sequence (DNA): TGTGCCAGCAGCTTAGCGGGGGGGTCCTCTGGAAACACCATATATTTT. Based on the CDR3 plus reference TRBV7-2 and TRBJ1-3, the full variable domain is GAGVSQSPSNKVTEKGKDVELRCDPISGHTALYWYRQSLGQGLEFLIYFQGNSAPDKSGLPSDRFSAERTGGSVSTLTIQRTQQEDSAVYLCASSLAGGSSGNTIYFGEGSWLTVV.

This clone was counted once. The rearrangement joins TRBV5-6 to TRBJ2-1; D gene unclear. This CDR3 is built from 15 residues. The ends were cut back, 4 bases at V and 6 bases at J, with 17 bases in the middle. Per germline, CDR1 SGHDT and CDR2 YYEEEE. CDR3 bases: TGTGCCAGCAGCGAACTAACCCCCTTTGTCAATGAGCAGTTCTTC. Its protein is CASSELTPFVNEQFF.

This chain's CDR3 is CASSTCPTQRDRGHLEQYF. The CDR3 nucleotides read TGTGCCAGCAGCACTTGCCCGACGCAAAGGGACAGGGGCCATCTCGAGCAGTACTTC. The J gene is TRBJ2-7, the V gene TRBV11-3, with 10 bases fitting TRBD1. The CDR3 is 19 amino acids. V shed 5 bases and J 6 bases; nucleotides not matched to a gene: 22. Looked up from germline, CDR1 is SGHNT and CDR2 is YENEEA.

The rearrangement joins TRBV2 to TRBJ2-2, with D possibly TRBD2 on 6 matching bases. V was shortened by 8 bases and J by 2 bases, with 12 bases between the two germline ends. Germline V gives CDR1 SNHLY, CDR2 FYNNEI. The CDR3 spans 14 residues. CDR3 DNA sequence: TGTGCCAGCTCCGGGACTCGAAACACCGGGGAGCTGTTTTTT. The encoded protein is CASSGTRNTGELFF.

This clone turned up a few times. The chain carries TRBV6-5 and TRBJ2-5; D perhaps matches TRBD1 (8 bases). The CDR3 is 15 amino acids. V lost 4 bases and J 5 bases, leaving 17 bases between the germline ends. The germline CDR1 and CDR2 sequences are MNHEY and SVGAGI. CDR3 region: CASSSNRGGTETQYF. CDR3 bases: TGTGCCAGCAGTTCTAACAGGGGGGGGACCGAGACCCAGTACTTC.

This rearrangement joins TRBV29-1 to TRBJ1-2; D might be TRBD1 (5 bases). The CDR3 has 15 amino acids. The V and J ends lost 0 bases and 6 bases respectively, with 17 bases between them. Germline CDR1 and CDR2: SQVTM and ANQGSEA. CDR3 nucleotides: TGCAGCGTTGAAGACCTTGGGATCTCAGGGAATGGCTACACCTTC. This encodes CSVEDLGISGNGYTF.

The CDR3, as DNA: TGTGCCATCAGTGGGGCAGGGGGCGCGACCCACTACGAGCAGTACTTC. Translation gives CAISGAGGATHYEQYF. The genes are TRBV10-3 and TRBJ2-7, with 8 bases lining up with TRBD1. This CDR3 is 16 amino acids long. V dropped 4 bases and J dropped 3; count of bases not matched to a gene: 11. Germline V lookup: CDR1 ENHRY, CDR2 SYGVKD.

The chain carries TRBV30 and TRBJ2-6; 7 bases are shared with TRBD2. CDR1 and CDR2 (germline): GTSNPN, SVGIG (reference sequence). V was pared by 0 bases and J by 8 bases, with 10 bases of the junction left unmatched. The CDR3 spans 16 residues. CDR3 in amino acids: CAWSVRAIGGTNVLTF. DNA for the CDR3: TGTGCCTGGAGTGTAAGGGCTATCGGGGGGACCAACGTCCTGACTTTC.